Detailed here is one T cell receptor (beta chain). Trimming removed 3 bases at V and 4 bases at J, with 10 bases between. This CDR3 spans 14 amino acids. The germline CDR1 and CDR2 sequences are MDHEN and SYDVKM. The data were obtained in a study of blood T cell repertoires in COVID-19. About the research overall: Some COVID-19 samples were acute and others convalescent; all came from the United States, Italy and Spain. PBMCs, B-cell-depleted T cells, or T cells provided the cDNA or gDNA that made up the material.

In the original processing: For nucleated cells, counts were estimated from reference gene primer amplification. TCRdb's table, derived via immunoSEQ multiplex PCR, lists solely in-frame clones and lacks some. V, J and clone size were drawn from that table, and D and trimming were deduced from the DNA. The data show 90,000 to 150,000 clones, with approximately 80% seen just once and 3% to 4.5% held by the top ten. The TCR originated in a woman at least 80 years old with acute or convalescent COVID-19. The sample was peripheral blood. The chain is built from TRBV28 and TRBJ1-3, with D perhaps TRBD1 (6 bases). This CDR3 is CASSFGTLGNTIYF. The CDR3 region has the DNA TGTGCCAGCAGTTTCGGGACACTAGGAAACACCATATATTTT.